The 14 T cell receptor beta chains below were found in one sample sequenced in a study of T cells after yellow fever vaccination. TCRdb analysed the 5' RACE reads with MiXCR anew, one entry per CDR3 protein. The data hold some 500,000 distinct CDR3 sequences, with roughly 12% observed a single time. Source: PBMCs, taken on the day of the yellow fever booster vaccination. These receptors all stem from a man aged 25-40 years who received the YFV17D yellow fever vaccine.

The CDR3 DNA reads TGTGCCAGCAGTGCCCTTTATAAGAAAAGCTACGAGCAGTACTTC. This codes for CASSALYKKSYEQYF. V and J are TRBV28 and TRBJ2-7; D remains ambiguous. CDR1 is MDHEN, CDR2 SYDVKM, per germline. The CDR3 totals 15 residues. The V gene lost 5 bases and the J gene lost 3 bases, with 17 bases spanning the gap.

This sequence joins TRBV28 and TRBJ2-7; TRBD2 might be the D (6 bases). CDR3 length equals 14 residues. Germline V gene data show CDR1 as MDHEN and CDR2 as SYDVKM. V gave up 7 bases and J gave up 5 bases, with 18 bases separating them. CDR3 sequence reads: CASTAAGRVDEQYF. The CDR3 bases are TGTGCCAGCACTGCCGCGGGAAGGGTCGACGAGCAGTACTTC.

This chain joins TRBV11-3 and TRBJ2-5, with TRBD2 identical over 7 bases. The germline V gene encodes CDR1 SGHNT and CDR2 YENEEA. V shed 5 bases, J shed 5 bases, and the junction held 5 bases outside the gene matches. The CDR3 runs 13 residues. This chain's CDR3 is CASSRTSAETQYF. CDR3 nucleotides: TGTGCCAGCAGCCGAACTAGCGCTGAGACCCAGTACTTC.

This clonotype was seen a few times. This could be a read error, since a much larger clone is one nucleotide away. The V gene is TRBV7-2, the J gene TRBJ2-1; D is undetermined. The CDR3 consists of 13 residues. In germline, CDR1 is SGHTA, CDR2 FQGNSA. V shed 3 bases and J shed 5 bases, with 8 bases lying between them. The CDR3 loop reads CASSFNRDNEQFF. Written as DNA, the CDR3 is TGTGCCAGCAGCTTTAATCGGGACAATGAGCAGTTCTTC.

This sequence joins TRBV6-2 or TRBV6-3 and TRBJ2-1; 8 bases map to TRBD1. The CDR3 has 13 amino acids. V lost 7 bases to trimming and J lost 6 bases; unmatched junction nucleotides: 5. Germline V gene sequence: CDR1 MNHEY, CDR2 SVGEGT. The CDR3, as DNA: TGTGCCAGCAAAGTGACAGGGGTCAATGAGCAGTTCTTC. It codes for CASKVTGVNEQFF.

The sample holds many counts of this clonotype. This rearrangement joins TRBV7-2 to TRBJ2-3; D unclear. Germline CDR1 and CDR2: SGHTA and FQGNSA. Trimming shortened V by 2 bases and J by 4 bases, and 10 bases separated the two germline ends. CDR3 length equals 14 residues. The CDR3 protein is CASSLSPGADTQYF. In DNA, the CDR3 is TGTGCCAGCAGCTTAAGCCCTGGCGCAGATACGCAGTATTTT. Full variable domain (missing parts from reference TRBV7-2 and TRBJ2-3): GAGVSQSPSNKVTEKGKDVELRCDPISGHTALYWYRQSLGQGLEFLIYFQGNSAPDKSGLPSDRFSAERTGGSVSTLTIQRTQQEDSAVYLCASSLSPGADTQYFGPGTRLTVL.

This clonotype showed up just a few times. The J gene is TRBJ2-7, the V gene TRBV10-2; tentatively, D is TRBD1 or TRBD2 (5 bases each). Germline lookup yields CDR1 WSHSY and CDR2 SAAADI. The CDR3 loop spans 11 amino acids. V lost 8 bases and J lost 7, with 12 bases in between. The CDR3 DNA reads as TGCGCCAGCGGGGGTAGAGGGGAGCAGTACTTC. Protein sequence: CASGGRGEQYF.

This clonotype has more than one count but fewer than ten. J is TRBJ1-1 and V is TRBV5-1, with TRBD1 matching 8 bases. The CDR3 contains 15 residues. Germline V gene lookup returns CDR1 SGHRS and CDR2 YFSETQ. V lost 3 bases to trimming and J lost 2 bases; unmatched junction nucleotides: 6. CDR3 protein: CASSYADRGNTEAFF. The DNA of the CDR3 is TGCGCCAGCAGCTACGCCGACAGGGGTAACACTGAAGCTTTCTTT.

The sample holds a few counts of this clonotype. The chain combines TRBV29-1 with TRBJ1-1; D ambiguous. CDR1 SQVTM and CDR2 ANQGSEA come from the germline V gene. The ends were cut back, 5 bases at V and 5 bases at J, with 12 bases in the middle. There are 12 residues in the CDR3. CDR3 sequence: CSVTTPGTEAFF. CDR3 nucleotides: TGCAGCGTTACCACACCGGGGACTGAAGCTTTCTTT.

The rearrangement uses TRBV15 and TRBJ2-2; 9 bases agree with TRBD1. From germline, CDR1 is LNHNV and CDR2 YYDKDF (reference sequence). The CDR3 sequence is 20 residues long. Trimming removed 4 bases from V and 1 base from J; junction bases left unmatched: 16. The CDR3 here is CATSITGGLTEAKNTGELFF. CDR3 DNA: TGTGCCACCAGCATCACAGGGGGCCTAACGGAGGCCAAGAACACCGGGGAGCTGTTTTTT.

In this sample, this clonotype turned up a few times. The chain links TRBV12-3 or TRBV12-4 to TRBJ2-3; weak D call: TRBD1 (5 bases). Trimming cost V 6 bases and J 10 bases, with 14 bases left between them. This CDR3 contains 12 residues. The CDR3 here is CASRHSRQPQYF. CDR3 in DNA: TGTGCCAGCAGACACTCCAGACAGCCGCAGTATTTT.

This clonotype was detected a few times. The CDR3 loop reads CASSFASGSDNEQFF. The CDR3 region has the DNA TGTGCCAGCAGCTTCGCTAGCGGTTCTGACAATGAGCAGTTCTTC. V and J are TRBV11-3 and TRBJ2-1, with 7 bases aligning to TRBD2. With 3 bases clipped from V and 5 bases from J, the junction kept 7 bases outside the gene matches. The germline V gene has CDR1 SGHNT and CDR2 YENEEA. There are 15 residues in the CDR3.

The CDR3 sequence: CASSSNRGRGNEQFF. In DNA form, the CDR3 reads TGTGCCAGCAGTTCAAACAGGGGGCGAGGCAATGAGCAGTTCTTC. This sequence joins TRBV27 and TRBJ2-1; 9 bases align to TRBD1. This CDR3 is 15 amino acids long. Trimming removed 4 bases from V and 6 bases from J; junction bases left unmatched: 7. Germline values: CDR1 MNHEY, CDR2 SMNVEV (reference sequence).

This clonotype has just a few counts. The CDR3 DNA is TGTGCCAGCAGCCCGACGAGGGGTGGGCAACTCCTCCACTTT. Translated: CASSPTRGGQLLHF. J is TRBJ1-6 and V is TRBV7-2; D is possibly TRBD1 (5 bases). The CDR3 totals 14 residues. Germline CDR1 is SGHTA and CDR2 is FQGNSA. Trimming left V 5 bases short and J 15 bases short, with 20 bases between.